This TCR beta chain was identified in a study of Tregs in tolerant kidney transplant recipients (dated by TCRdb to 2018 to 2020). In terms of the full investigation: Before combined kidney and bone marrow transplantation, this study identified donor-specific regulatory T cells using TCRbeta sequencing and then followed those same cells after transplant. General findings and caveats noted by the study authors: In tolerant patients, donor-specific Tregs expanded more than Tregs overall, which suggests antigen-driven rather than nonspecific expansion. Because the PCR primers were changed over time for some patients, nucleotide-level comparison could not be performed across the samples from those patients. Because only a small number of patients were included, the study had limitations, and the results will need to be validated in larger populations as well as under other immunosuppression protocols. Biological reproducibility was not directly assessed, although technical replication error appeared to be minimal. The most biologically relevant and donor-specific TCRbeta repertoire appeared to be identified by expanding Tregs with activated donor B cells.

On this clone itself: Its specific antigen is unknown. Per-base quality was not reported, and no clone a single base away is much larger than it.

For TCRbeta CDR3 sequencing, genomic DNA from the sorted cells was extracted using the QIAGEN DNeasy Blood and Tissue Kit. High-throughput TCRbeta CDR3 sequencing was carried out commercially through immunoSEQ, with PCR amplification with bias correction and internal controls included. Per the authors' processing: Unique productive TCRbeta sequences were defined by CDR3 nucleotide sequence where primers matched, otherwise by CDR3 amino acid sequence with Vbeta and Jbeta genes. To correct sorting error, sequences shared between sorted populations at a frequency ratio of 2:1 or less were removed; the rest were assigned to the higher population. A sequence counted as donor-reactive if, in CFSE-low cells, the sequence had a frequency of at least 0.01% and was expanded at least 5-fold compared with unstimulated cells. Jensen-Shannon divergence calculated on the top 100 TCRbeta sequences ranked by frequency was used to measure repertoire divergence. For samples with multiple sequencing runs, sorting error was corrected in each run separately before the runs were combined. Held by TCRdb, this immuneACCESS table contains in-frame sequences only and omits some clones. Under half of the omission traces to an unresolved V gene where checked; the cause of the rest is unknown. V and J calls and clone size are those listed in that table; D and trimming were worked out from the DNA. The table for this sample lists 54,000 or so clones; about nine tenths of them were counted only once. Roughly 15% of the sample lies in the top ten.

Ends trimmed: V by 5 bases, J by 5 bases; bases unmatched to a gene: 7. According to the germline V gene (reference sequence), CDR1 reads LNHDA and CDR2 reads SQIVND. The CDR3 numbers 15 residues from cysteine through phenylalanine. Of all the DNA, just the CDR3 is kept, 45 bases in frame from base 1. Transplants used related donors with nonmyeloablative bone marrow transplantation; mixed chimerism was transient in the human trials. Unstimulated Tregs (CD4+CD25+CD127-), CD4+ non-Tregs (CD4+CD25-), CD4 and CD8 cells were FACS-sorted from thawed PBMCs. The patients were a few recipients of combined kidney and bone marrow transplants from the ITN036ST trial, and samples were available only from these trial subjects. Healthy control blood was processed to PBMCs with a Ficoll density gradient and then cryopreserved, whereas patient PBMCs were collected both before and after transplant.

The TCR was taken from a human patient who received a combined kidney and bone marrow transplant. Following a transplant, some T lymphocytes may have been derived from the graft donor. The sample was CD8+ T cells from blood (PBMCs), taken 24 months after the transplant. The receptor chain draws on TRBV19 and TRBJ2-7; 12 bases in the middle match TRBD2. The sequence in DNA is TGTGCCAGTAGTCCTCTAGCGGGGGGGCTAAACGAGCAGTACTTC. This translates into CASSPLAGGLNEQYF.